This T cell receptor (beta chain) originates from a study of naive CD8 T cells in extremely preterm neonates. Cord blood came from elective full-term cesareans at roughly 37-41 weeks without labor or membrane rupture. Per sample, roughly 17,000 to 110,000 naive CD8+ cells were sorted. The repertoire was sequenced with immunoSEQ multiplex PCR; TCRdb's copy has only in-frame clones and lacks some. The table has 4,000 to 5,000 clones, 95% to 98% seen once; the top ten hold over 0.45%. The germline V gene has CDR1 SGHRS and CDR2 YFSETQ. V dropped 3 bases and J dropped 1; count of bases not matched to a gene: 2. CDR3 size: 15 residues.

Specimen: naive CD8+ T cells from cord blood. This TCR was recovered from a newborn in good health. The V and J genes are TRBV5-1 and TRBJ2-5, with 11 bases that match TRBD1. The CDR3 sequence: CASSWGTGGQETQYF. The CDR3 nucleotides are TGCGCCAGCAGCTGGGGGACAGGGGGCCAAGAGACCCAGTACTTC.